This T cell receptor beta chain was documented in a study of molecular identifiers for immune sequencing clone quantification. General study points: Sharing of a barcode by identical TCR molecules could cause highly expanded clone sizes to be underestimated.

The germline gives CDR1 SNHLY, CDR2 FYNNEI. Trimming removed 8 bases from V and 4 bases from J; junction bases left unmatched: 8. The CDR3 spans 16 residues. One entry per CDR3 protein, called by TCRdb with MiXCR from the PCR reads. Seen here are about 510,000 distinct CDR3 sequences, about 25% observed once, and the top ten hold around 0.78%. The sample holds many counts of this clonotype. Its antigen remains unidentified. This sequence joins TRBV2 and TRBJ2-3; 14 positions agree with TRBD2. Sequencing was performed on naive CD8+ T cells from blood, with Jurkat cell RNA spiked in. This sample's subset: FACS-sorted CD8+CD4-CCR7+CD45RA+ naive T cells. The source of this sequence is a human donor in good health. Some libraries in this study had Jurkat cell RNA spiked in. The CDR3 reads CASLGTSGGSADTQYF. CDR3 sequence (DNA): TGTGCCAGCTTAGGGACTAGCGGGGGCTCAGCAGATACGCAGTATTTT.